This T cell receptor (beta chain) was captured in a study of blood T cell repertoires in COVID-19 (dated by TCRdb to the early 2020s). In the study overall: Samples from collaborators originated in the United States, Italy and Spain and spanned both the acute and convalescent phases of COVID-19. The dataset comprised deeply sampled blood TCRbeta repertoires from subjects exposed to, actively infected with, or recovered from COVID-19. Sample metadata almost always included a de-identified subject ID, COVID-19 status, age in years and sex. Where HLA class I and class II types were available, the types were taken from metadata supplied by the sample provider, not from assay-based typing. The material from the prospective study consisted of cDNA or gDNA derived from T cells, B-cell-depleted T cells, or PBMCs. The repertoires were made available in a free public database intended to serve as a resource for research on the immune response to SARS-CoV-2. The samples were drawn from two sources: the first 160 participants of the ongoing ImmuneRACE study, and 1,000 to 1,500 subjects contributed by 6 global collaborators.

The immunoSEQ Assay, a bias-controlled multiplex PCR, was used to amplify TCRbeta CDR3 regions from genomic DNA. The source study handled its data this way. Nucleated cell counts per sample were estimated from amplification of reference gene primers within the assay. Sequence reads were collapsed and filtered to measure the absolute abundance of every unique TCRbeta CDR3 rearrangement. Productive Simpson clonality was computed per sample as the square root of Simpson's diversity index over productive rearrangements. TCRdb re-hosts the immuneACCESS table, in-frame sequences only. Its copies lack some clones; in the studies checked, an unresolved V gene accounts for under half of them, and the cause for the rest is not known. That table gives V, J and clone size, and the DNA gave D and trimming. Here the sample has 400,000 or so clones; about 90% occur a single time. The top ten clonotypes cover 0.8% to 0.9% of the sample.

Here is what the overall study found, with its caveats: How much clinical and demographic metadata was included differed by source and by participant, and the metadata was provided uncurated.

Comments on this clone: This clone's antigen is unknown. Base-call qualities are not available, and no considerably larger clone is one nucleotide away.

The V end gives up 5 bases and the J end 6 bases, leaving 8 bases in the junction not matched to a gene. From its cysteine to its phenylalanine, the CDR3 spans 15 amino acids. Just CDR3 DNA is preserved here, 45 bases in frame from base 1. CDR1 and CDR2, looked up from the germline V gene, are SGHDT and YYEEEE. One collaborating source in Seattle enrolled patients while the patients were actively infected and followed the patients over time throughout the course of disease. The collaborating institutions used their own protocols to collect whole blood in K2EDTA tubes. For TCRbeta analysis, collaborator samples were shipped as frozen whole blood, as isolated PBMCs, or as DNA extracted from either sample type.

Recombination joined TRBV5-6 with TRBJ1-4; 9 junctional bases match TRBD1. What was sequenced was peripheral blood. This sequence originates from a man aged 18 to 35 with COVID-19, enrolled during active disease. The nucleotide sequence is given as TGTGCCAGCAGTTCTCGGACAGGGGCGGATGAAAAACTGTTTTTT. This codes for CASSSRTGADEKLFF.